The present T cell receptor beta chain was sequenced within a study of blood T cell repertoires in COVID-19. The overall study: Some COVID-19 samples were acute and others convalescent; all came from the United States, Italy and Spain. Nucleic acid was either cDNA or gDNA, and it came from T cells, B-cell-depleted T cells, or PBMCs.

Method: immunoSEQ multiplex PCR; TCRdb's copy keeps in-frame clones and lacks some. The sample contains 210,000 or so clones, 83% of which appear only once. V gave up 6 bases and J gave up 2 bases; unmatched junction bases: 4. From germline, CDR1 is SGHRS and CDR2 YFSETQ. CDR3 length: 15 residues. This clone was seen a handful of times. The origin of this receptor is a woman in her 50s who had been exposed to COVID-19. This sequence joins TRBV5-1 and TRBJ2-2; 10 bases line up with TRBD2. The sequenced material came from PBMCs or T cells enriched from blood (not recorded which). The CDR3 is CASNLAGANTGELFF. In nucleotides, the CDR3 is TGCGCCAGCAACCTAGCGGGGGCTAACACCGGGGAGCTGTTTTTT.